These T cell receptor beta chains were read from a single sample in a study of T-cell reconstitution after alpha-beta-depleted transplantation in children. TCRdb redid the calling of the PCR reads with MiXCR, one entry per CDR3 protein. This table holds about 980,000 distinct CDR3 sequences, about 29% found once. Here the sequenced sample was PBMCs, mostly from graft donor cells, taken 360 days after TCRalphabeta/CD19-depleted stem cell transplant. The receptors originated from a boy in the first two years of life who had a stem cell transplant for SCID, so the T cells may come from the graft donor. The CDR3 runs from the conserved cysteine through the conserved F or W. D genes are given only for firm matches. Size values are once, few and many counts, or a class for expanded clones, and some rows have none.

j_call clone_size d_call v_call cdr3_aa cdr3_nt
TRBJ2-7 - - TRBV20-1 CSAQNTGRSNYERYF TGCAGTGCCCAAAACACAGGGCGGAGCAACTACGAGCGGTACTTC
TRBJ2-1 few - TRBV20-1 CSASSPGTFENEQFF TGCAGTGCTAGTTCCCCGGGGACTTTCGAAAATGAGCAGTTCTTC
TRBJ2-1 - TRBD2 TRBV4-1 CASSQDLTQRGGPEQFF TGCGCCAGCAGCCAAGATCTGACGCAGCGGGGGGGCCCCGAGCAGTTCTTC
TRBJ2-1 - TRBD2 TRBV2 CASSREGRGNEQFF TGTGCCAGCAGTAGGGAGGGGCGTGGAAATGAGCAGTTCTTC
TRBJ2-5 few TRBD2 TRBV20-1 CSGVGRGIWETQYF TGCAGTGGGGTGGGGCGGGGGATATGGGAGACCCAGTACTTC
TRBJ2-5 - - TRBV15 CATSSSRQFRETQYF TGTGCCACCAGCAGTTCCAGACAGTTCCGAGAGACCCAGTACTTC
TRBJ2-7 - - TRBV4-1 CASSQVGGGGLLREQYF TGCGCTAGCAGCCAAGTCGGGGGCGGAGGCCTCCTACGAGAGCAGTACTTC
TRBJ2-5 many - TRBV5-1 CASSLGVGETQYF TGTGCCAGCAGTTTAGGGGTGGGCGAGACCCAGTACTTC
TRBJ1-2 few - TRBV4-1 CASSQEKGNYGYTF TGCGCCAGCAGCCAAGAAAAGGGGAACTATGGCTACACCTTC
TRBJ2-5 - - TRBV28 CASSLRSSRGARGETQYF TGTGCCAGCAGTTTGAGGTCTTCCCGGGGAGCTAGGGGAGAGACCCAGTACTTC
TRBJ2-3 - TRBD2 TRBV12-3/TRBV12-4 CAIRASGGADTQYF TGTGCCATCAGGGCTAGCGGGGGTGCAGATACGCAGTATTTT
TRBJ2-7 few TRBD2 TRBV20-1 CSARGLADSYEQYF TGCAGTGCTAGAGGACTAGCGGACTCCTACGAGCAGTACTTC
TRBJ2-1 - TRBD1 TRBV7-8 CASSTDRGRFYNEQFF TGTGCCAGCAGCACAGACAGGGGTCGTTTCTACAATGAGCAGTTCTTC
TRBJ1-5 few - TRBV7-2 CASSSYGPLPSNQPQHF TGTGCCAGCAGTTCGTACGGGCCGCTCCCTAGCAATCAGCCCCAGCATTTT
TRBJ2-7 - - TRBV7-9 CASSLRPADEQYF TGTGCCAGCAGCTTAAGACCTGCTGACGAGCAGTACTTC
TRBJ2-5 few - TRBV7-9 CASSFDSQETQYF TGTGCCAGCAGCTTCGACAGTCAAGAGACCCAGTACTTC
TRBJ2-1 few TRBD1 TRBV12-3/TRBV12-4 CASSLGQDRVTYNEQFF TGTGCCAGCAGTTTAGGGCAAGACAGGGTCACCTACAATGAGCAGTTCTTC
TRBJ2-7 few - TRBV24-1 CATSDTRGKTVSMDEQYF TGTGCCACCAGTGATACCCGTGGGAAGACGGTTTCAATGGACGAGCAGTACTTC
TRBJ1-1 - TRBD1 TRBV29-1 CSVLPGGNTEAFF TGCAGCGTTCTCCCAGGGGGGAACACTGAAGCTTTCTTT
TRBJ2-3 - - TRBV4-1 CASSRPHTDTQYF TGCGCCAGCAGCCGACCTCACACAGATACGCAGTATTTT
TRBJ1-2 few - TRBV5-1 CASSLQPGNGYTF TGCGCCAGCAGCTTGCAACCGGGAAACGGCTACACCTTC
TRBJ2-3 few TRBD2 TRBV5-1 CASTVGLGGYTDTQYF TGCGCCAGCACCGTGGGACTAGGAGGGTACACAGATACGCAGTATTTT
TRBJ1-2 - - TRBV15 CATSRDGDNQRTF TGTGCCACCAGCAGAGATGGGGACAATCAACGCACCTTC
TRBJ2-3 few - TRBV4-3 CASSRASMADTQYF TGCGCCAGCAGCCGGGCTAGCATGGCAGATACGCAGTATTTT
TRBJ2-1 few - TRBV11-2 CASSLGLYRAYNEQFF TGTGCCAGCAGCTTAGGCTTGTACAGAGCCTACAATGAGCAGTTCTTC
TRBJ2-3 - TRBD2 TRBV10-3 CAISEGRGGITDTQYF TGTGCCATCAGTGAGGGTCGCGGGGGTATCACAGATACGCAGTATTTT
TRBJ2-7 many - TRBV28 CASSLAPPGDYEQYF TGTGCCAGCAGTTTAGCCCCCCCAGGAGACTACGAGCAGTACTTC
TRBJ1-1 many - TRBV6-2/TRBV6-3 CASSYADTVYTEAFF TGTGCCAGCAGTTACGCAGACACAGTATACACTGAAGCTTTCTTT
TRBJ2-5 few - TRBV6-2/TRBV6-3 CASSYSSAIASRETQYF TGTGCCAGCAGTTACTCATCGGCTATCGCGTCCCGGGAGACCCAGTACTTC
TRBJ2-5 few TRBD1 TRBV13 CASSGLGTGGVETQYF TGTGCCAGCAGCGGCCTCGGGACAGGGGGCGTTGAGACCCAGTACTTC
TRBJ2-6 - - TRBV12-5 CASGFQEGLSGANVLTF TGTGCTAGTGGTTTTCAGGAGGGTCTCTCTGGGGCCAACGTCCTGACTTTC